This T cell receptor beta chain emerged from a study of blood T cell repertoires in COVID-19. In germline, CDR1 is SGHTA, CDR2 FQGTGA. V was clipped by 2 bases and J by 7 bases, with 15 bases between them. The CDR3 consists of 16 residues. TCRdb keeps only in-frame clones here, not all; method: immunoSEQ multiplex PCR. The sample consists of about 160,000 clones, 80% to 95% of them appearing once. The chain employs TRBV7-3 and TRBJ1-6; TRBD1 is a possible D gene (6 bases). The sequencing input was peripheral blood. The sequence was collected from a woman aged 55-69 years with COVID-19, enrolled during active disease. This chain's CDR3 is CASSLRRGGTNSPLHF. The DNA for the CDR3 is TGTGCCAGCAGCTTACGCCGGGGGGGGACAAATTCACCCCTCCACTTT.